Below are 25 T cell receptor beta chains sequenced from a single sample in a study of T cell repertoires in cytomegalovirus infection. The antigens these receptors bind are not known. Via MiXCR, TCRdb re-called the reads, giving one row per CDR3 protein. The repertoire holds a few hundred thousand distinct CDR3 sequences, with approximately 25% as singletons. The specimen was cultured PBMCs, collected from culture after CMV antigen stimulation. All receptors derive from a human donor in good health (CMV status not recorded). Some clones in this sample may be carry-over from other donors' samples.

The CDR3 sequence is CASSLAISGNTEAFF. The CDR3 nucleotides are TGTGCCAGCAGCTTGGCGATCTCGGGCAACACTGAAGCTTTCTTT. The V call is TRBV5-6, the J call TRBJ1-1; D is uncertain. Per germline, CDR1 SGHDT and CDR2 YYEEEE. Trimming left V 0 bases short and J 2 bases short, with 11 bases between. This CDR3 has 15 residues.

Here the CDR3 reads CASSFLLSGAAEQYF. CDR3 bases: TGTGCCAGCAGTTTTCTCCTTTCAGGGGCGGCCGAGCAGTACTTC. V and J are TRBV28 and TRBJ2-7; possibly TRBD1 for D (6 bases). V was trimmed by 3 bases and J by 6 bases, leaving 18 bases between them. From germline, CDR1 is MDHEN and CDR2 SYDVKM. This CDR3 contains 15 residues.

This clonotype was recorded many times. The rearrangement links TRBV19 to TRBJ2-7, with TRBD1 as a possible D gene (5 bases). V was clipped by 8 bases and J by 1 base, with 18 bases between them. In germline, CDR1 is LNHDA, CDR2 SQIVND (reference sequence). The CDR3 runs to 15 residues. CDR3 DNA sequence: TGTGCCAGTGCCATAGGGGTTGGAGTATCCTACGAGCAGTACTTC. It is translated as CASAIGVGVSYEQYF.

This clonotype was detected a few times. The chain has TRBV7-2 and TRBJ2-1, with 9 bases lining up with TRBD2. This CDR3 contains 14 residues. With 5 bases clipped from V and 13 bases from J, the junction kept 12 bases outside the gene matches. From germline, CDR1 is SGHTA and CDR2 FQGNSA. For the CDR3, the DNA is TGTGCCAGCAGCCTAGGTACTCTAGCGGGATTCCAGTTCTTC. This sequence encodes CASSLGTLAGFQFF.

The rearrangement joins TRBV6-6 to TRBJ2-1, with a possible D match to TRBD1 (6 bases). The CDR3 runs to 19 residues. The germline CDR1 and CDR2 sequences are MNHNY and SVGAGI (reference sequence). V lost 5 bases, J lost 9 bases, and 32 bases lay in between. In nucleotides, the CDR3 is TGTGCCAGCAGTGTAACTCAGGGGTTGGGATTTGGGAGCGAAGGTGAGCAGTTCTTC. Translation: CASSVTQGLGFGSEGEQFF.

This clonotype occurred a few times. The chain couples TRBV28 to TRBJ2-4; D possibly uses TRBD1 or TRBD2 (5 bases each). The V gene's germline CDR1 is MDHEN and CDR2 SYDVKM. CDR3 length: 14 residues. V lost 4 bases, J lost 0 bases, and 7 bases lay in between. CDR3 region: CASSWGTAKNIQYF. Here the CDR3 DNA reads TGTGCCAGCAGTTGGGGGACAGCCAAAAACATTCAGTACTTC. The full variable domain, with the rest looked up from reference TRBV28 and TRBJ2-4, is DVKVTQSSRYLVKRTGEKVFLECVQDMDHENMFWYRQDPGLGLRLIYFSYDVKMKEKGDIPEGYSVSREKKERFSLILESASTNQTSMYLCASSWGTAKNIQYFGAGTRLSVL.

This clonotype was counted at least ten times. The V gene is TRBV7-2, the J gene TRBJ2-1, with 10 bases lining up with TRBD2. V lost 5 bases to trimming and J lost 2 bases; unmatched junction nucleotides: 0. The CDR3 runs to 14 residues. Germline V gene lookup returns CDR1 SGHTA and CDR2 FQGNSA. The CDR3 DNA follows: TGTGCCAGCAGCGGGACTAGCGCCTACAATGAGCAGTTCTTC. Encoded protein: CASSGTSAYNEQFF.

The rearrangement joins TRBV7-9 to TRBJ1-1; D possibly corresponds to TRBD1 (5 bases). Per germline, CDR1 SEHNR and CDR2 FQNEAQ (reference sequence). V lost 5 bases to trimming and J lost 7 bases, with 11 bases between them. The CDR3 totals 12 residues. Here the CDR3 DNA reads TGTGCCAGCAGCCAACGACAGAATGAAGCTTTCTTT. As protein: CASSQRQNEAFF. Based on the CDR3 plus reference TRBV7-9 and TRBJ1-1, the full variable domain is DTGVSQNPRHKITKRGQNVTFRCDPISEHNRLYWYRQTLGQGPEFLTYFQNEAQLEKSRLLSDRFSAERPKGSFSTLEIQRTEQGDSAMYLCASSQRQNEAFFGQGTRLTVV.

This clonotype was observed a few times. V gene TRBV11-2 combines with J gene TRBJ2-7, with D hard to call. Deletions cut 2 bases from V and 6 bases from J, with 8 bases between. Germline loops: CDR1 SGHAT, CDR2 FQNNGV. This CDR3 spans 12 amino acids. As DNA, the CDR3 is TGTGCCAGCAGCTTATGGGGTGGCGAGCAGTACGTC. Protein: CASSLWGGEQYV.

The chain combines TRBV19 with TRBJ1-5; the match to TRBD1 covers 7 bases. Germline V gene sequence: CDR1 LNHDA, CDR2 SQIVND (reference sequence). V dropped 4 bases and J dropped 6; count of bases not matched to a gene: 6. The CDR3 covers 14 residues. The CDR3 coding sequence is TGTGCCAGTAGTACCGACAGGGCGCTTCAGCCCCAGCATTTT. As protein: CASSTDRALQPQHF.

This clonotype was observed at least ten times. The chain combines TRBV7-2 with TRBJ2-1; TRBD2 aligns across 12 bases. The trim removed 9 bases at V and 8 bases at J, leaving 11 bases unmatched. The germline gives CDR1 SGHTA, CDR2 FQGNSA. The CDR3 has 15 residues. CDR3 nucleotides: TGTGCCAGTGGGGAACTAGCGGGGGGTGTGTATGAGCAGTTCTTC. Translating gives CASGELAGGVYEQFF.

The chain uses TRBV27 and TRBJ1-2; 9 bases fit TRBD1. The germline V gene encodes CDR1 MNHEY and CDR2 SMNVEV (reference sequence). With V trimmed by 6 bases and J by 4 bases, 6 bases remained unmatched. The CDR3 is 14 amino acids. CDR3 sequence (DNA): TGTGCCAGCAGGGGGGACAGGGACATCTATGGCTACACCTTC. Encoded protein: CASRGDRDIYGYTF.

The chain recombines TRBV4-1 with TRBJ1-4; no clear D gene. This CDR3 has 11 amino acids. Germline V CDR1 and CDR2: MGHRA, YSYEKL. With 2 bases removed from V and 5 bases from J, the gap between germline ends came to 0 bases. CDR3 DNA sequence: TGCGCCAGCAGCCAAAATGAAAAACTGTTTTTT. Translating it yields CASSQNEKLFF.

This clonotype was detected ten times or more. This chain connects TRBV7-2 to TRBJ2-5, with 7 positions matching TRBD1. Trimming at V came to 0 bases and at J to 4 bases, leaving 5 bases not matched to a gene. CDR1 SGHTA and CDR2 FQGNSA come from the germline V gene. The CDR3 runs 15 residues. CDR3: CASSLASNRGETQYF. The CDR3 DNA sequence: TGTGCCAGCAGCTTAGCGTCGAACAGGGGAGAGACCCAGTACTTC.

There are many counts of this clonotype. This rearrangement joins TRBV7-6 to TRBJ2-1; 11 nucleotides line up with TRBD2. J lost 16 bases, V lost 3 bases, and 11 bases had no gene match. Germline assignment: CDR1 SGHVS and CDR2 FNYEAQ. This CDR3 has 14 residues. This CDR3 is CASSFGLAGRDQFF. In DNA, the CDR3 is TGTGCCAGCAGCTTTGGACTAGCGGGTAGGGATCAATTCTTC.

CDR3 in amino acids: CASSIRSAREFTDTQYF. CDR3 bases: TGTGCCAGTAGTATTAGGTCCGCGCGGGAGTTCACAGATACGCAGTATTTT. J is TRBJ2-3 and V is TRBV19; 7 nucleotides agree with TRBD2. Germline loops: CDR1 LNHDA, CDR2 SQIVND (reference sequence). V gave up 3 bases and J gave up 2 bases; unmatched junction bases: 11. The CDR3 covers 17 residues.

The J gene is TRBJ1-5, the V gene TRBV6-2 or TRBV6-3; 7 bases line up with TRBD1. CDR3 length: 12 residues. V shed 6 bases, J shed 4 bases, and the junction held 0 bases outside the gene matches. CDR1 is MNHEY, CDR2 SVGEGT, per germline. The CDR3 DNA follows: TGTGCCAGCAGGGGACAGAATCAGCCCCAGCATTTT. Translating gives CASRGQNQPQHF.

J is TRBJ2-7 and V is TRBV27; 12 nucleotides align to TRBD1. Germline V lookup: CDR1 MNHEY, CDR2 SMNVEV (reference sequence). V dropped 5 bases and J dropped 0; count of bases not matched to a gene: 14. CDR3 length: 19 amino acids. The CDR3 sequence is CASSLLPLGQGAFSYEQYF. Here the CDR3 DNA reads TGTGCCAGCAGTCTACTACCCTTGGGACAGGGGGCATTCTCCTACGAGCAGTACTTC.

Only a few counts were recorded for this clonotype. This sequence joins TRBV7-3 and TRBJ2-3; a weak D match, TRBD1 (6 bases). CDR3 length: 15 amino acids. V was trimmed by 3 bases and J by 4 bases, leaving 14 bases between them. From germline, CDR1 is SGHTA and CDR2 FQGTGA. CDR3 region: CASSFKAGVADTQYF. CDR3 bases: TGTGCCAGCAGCTTTAAGGCAGGGGTGGCAGATACGCAGTATTTT. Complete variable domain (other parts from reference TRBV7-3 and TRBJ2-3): GAGVSQTPSNKVTEKGKYVELRCDPISGHTALYWYRQSLGQGPEFLIYFQGTGAADDSGLPNDRFFAVRPEGSVSTLKIQRTERGDSAVYLCASSFKAGVADTQYFGPGTRLTVL.

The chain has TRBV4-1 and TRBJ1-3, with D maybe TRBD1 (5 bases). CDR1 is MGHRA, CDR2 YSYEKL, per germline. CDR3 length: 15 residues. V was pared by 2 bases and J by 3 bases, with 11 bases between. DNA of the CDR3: TGCGCCAGCAGCCAAACTCGGCAGGGTGGAAACACCATATATTTT. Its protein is CASSQTRQGGNTIYF.

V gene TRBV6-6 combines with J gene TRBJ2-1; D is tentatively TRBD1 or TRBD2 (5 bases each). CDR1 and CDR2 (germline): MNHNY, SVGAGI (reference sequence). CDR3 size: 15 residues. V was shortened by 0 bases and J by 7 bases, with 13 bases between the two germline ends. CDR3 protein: CASSYSYKGENEQFF. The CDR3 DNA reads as TGTGCCAGCAGTTACTCGTACAAAGGGGAGAATGAGCAGTTCTTC.

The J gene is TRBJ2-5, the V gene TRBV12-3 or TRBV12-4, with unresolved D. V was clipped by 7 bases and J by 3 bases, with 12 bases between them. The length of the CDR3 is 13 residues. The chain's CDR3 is CASIRAPEETQYF. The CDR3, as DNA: TGTGCCAGCATTCGGGCCCCCGAAGAGACCCAGTACTTC.

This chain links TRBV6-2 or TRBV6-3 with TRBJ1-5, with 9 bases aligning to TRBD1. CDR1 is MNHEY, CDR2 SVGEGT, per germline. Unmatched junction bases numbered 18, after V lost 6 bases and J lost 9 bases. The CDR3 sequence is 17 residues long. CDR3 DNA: TGTGCCAGCAGGCGACTAGCGGGACAGGGCGGTTTTTTGCCCCAGCATTTT. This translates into CASRRLAGQGGFLPQHF.

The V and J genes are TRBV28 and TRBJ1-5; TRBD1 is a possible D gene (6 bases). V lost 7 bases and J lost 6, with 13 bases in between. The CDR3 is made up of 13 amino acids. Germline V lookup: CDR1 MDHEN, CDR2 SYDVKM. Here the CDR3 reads CASKRGGGQPQHF. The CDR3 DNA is TGTGCCAGCAAGAGGGGGGGGGGTCAGCCCCAGCATTTT.

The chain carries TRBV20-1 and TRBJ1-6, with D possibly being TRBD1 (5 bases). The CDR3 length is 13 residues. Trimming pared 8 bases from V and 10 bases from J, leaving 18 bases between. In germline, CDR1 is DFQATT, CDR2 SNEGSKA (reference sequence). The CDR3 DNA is TGCAGTTCTCGGGAAGGGGTCGGGTCACCCCTCCACTTT. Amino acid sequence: CSSREGVGSPLHF.